Listed here is a single TCR beta chain. Antigen: not known. These data come from a study of cytomegalovirus exposure and HLA in healthy donors. Broader study findings: For cytomegalovirus status, the classifier reportedly gave diagnoses with high specificity and sensitivity. CMV antigen specificity of a few CMV-associated chains was confirmed in vitro. Analyzed later, most CMV-associated TCR beta chains appeared HLA-restricted.

The PCR ran on 60 Vbeta and 13 Jbeta primers. Assay used: immunoSEQ multiplex PCR; TCRdb lists only in-frame clones, some missing. The table records roughly 200,000 clones, almost 85% of them present only once. These donors counted as nominally healthy when sampled, but unrecorded immune exposures were likely. The specimen sequenced was PBMCs. The TCR originated in a middle-aged woman in good health and CMV-seronegative.

In DNA form, the CDR3 reads TGTGCCAGCAGGGGGACTAGCGGCACAGATACGCAGTATTTT. It translates to CASRGTSGTDTQYF. V and J are TRBV2 and TRBJ2-3, with 10 bases lining up with TRBD2. V shed 6 bases, J shed 1 base, and the junction held 1 base outside the gene matches. CDR3 length: 14 residues. Germline assignment: CDR1 SNHLY and CDR2 FYNNEI.